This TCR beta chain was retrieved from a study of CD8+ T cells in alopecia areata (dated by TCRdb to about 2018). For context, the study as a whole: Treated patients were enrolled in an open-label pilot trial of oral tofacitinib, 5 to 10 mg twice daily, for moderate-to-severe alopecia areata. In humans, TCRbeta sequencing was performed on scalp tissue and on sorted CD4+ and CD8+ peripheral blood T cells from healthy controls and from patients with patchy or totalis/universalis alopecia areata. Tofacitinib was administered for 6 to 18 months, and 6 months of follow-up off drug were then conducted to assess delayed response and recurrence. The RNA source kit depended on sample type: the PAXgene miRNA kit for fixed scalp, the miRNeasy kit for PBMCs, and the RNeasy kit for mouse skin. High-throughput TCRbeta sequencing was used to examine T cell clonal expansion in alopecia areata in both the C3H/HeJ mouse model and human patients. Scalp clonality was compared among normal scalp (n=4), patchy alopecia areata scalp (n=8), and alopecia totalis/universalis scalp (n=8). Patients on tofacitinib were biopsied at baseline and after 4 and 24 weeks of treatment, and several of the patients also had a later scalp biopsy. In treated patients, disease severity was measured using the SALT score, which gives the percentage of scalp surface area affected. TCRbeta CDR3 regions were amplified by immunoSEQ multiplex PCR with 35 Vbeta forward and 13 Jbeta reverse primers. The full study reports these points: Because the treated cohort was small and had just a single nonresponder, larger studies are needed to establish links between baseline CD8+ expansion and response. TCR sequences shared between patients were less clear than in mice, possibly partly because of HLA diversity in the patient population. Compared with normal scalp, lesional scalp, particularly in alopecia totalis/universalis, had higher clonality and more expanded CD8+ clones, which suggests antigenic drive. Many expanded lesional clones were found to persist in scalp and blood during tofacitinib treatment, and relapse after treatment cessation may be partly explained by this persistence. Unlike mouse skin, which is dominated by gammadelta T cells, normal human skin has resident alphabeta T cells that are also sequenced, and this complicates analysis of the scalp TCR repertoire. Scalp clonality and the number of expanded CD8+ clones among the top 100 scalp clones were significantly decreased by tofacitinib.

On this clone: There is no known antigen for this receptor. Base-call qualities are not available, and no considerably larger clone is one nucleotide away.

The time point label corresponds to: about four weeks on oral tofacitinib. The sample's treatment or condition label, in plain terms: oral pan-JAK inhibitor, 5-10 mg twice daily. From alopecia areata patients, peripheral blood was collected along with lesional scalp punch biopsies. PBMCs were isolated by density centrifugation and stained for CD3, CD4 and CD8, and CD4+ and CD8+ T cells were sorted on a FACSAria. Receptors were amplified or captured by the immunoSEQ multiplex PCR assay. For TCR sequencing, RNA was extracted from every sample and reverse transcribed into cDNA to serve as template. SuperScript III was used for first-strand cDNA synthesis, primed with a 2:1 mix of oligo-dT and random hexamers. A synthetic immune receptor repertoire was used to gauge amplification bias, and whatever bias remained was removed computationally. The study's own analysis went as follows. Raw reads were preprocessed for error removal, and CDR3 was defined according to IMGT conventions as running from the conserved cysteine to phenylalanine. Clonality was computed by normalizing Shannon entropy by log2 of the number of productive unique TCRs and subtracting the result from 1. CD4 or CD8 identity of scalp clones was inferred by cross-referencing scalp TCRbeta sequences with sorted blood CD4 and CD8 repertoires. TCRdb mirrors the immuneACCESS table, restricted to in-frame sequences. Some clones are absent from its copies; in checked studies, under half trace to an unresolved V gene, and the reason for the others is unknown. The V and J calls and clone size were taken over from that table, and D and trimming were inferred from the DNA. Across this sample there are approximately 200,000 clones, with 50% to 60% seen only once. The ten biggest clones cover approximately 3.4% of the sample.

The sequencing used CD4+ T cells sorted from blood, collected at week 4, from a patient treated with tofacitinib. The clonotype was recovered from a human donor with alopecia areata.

The nucleotides are TGCGCCAGCAGCTTGGATGGGTTGGACACTGAAGCTTTCTTT. It encodes CASSLDGLDTEAFF. The sequence links TRBV5-1 to TRBJ1-1; the D gene assignment is ambiguous. The CDR3 spans 14 residues, from the cysteine through the phenylalanine. This entry keeps only the CDR3 DNA: 42 bases, framed from base 1. Taken from the germline V gene, the CDR1 and CDR2 loops are SGHRS and YFSETQ. The junction shows trimming of 0 bases on V and 3 bases on J, plus 9 bases between the germline ends.